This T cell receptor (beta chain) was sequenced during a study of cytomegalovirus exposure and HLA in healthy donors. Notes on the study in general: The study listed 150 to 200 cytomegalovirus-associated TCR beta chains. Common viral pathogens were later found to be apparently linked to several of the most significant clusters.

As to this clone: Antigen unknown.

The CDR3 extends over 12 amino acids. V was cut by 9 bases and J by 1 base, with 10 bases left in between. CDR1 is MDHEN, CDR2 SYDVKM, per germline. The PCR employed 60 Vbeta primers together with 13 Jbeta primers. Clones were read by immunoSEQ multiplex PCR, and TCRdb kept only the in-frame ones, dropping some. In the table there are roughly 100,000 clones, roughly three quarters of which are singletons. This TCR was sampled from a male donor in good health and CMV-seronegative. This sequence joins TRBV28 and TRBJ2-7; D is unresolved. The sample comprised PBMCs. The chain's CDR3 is CASRTWSYEQYF. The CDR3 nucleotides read TGTGCCAGTCGAACTTGGTCCTACGAGCAGTACTTC.